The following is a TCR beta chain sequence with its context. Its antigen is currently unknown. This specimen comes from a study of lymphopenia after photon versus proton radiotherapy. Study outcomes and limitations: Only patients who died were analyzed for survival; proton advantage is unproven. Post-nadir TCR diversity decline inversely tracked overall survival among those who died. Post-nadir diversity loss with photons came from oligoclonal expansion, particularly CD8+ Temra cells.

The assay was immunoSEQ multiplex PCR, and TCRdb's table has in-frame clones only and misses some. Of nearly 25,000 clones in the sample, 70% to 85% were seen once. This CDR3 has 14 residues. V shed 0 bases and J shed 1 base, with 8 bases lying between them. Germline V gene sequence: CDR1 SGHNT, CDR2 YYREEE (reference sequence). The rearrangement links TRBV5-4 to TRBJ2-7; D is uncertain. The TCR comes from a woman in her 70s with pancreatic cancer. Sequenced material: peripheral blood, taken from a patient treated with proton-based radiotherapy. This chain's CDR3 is CASSLAGRSYEQYF. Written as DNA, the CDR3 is TGTGCCAGCAGCTTGGCCGGCAGGTCCTACGAGCAGTACTTC.